The rows below give T cell receptor beta chains drawn from one sample of a study of blood T cell repertoires in COVID-19. Some clones are missing from TCRdb's copy, which holds only in-frame ones; the method was immunoSEQ multiplex PCR. The sample shows 250,000 to 300,000 clones, around 87% of them seen only once. Sequenced input: peripheral blood. The receptor source for this set is a woman in her sixties or seventies with COVID-19, enrolled during active disease. CDR3s include the opening cysteine and the closing phenylalanine or tryptophan. For some rows the clone size is stated as once, few or many, or as a class when expanded; others skip it.

>TRBV25-1|.|12
CASSQGHQPQHF
>TRBV2|once|13
CASSGTQNSPLHF
>TRBV30|.|13
CAWSGRAGETQYF
>TRBV7-3|.|15
CASSFSRGARNEQFF
>TRBV24-1|once|14
CATSEGQSKNEQFF
>TRBV27|.|16
CASSLAGGYFNDEQFF
>TRBV6-6|.|13
CASSGTLSYEQYF
>TRBV5-1|.|14
CASSPQGRGQPQHF
>TRBV5-1|.|14
CASSLDTGSYGYTF
>TRBV19|once|14
CASSLGRGNTEAFF
>TRBV30|.|14
CAWNELHSSSPLHF
>TRBV11-3|.|15
CASSFRTNSYNEQFF
>TRBV7-3|.|15
CASSPEGGTNEKLFF
>TRBV5-5|.|17
CASSSGWGGVGTGELFF
>TRBV5-5|.|14
CASSSGTGIETQYF
>TRBV5-1|.|14
CASSFTQGYTEAFF
>TRBV30|.|13
CAWSPRGREAPSF
>TRBV5-4|.|14
CASSLRGVVAGYTF
>TRBV7-2|.|14
CASSSTLAANEQFF
>TRBV29-1|.|12
CSVGGYQETQYF
>TRBV27|.|14
CASSTRGRADTQYF
>TRBV28|.|13
CASSLSPGDGYTF
>TRBV9|.|15
CASSLTGTSYNEQFF
>TRBV30|.|13
CAWSGIGFQPQHF
>TRBV5-5|few|15
CASSLADREFYEQYF
>TRBV21-1|.|14
CASSKSGGRRPQHF